This TCR beta chain came from a study of cytomegalovirus exposure and HLA in healthy donors. Trimming removed 3 bases from V and 5 bases from J, with 11 bases in between. CDR1 LGHNA and CDR2 YSLEER come from the germline V gene. The CDR3 consists of 13 residues. The primer mix had 60 Vbeta and 13 Jbeta primers. Here immunoSEQ multiplex PCR was the method, and the copy in TCRdb shows in-frame clones only, minus some. The sample lists over 100,000 clones, around 77% occurring once. Regarding this clone: At the DNA level, this CDR3 is encoded by other sequences in the same sample as well.

The source of this sequence is a male donor in good health and CMV-seropositive. Source material: PBMCs. The chain recombines TRBV4-3 with TRBJ2-7; maybe TRBD1 (5 bases). For the CDR3, the DNA is TGCGCCAGCAGCCATAGGGGAAGCCACGAGCAGTACTTC. This encodes CASSHRGSHEQYF.